This T cell receptor (beta chain) stems from a study of T cells after yellow fever vaccination. TCRdb redid the calling of the 5' RACE reads with MiXCR, one entry per CDR3 protein. The sample consists of around 530,000 distinct CDR3 sequences, around 16% of them appearing once. In this sample, this clonotype turned up a few times. The junction had 9 bases not matched to a gene; V was cut back by 5 bases and J by 0 bases. This CDR3 region has 17 residues. Germline lookup yields CDR1 SGHTA and CDR2 FQGNSA. J is TRBJ2-2 and V is TRBV7-2; the match to TRBD1 covers 7 bases. Sequencing used PBMCs, obtained roughly 5 days after the first yellow fever vaccination. The TCR was taken from a man younger than 35 who received the YFV17D yellow fever vaccine. CDR3: CASSPGFTGANTGELFF. CDR3 coding DNA: TGTGCCAGCAGCCCTGGGTTCACAGGGGCGAACACCGGGGAGCTGTTTTTT. Variable domain in full (rest from reference TRBV7-2 and TRBJ2-2): GAGVSQSPSNKVTEKGKDVELRCDPISGHTALYWYRQSLGQGLEFLIYFQGNSAPDKSGLPSDRFSAERTGGSVSTLTIQRTQQEDSAVYLCASSPGFTGANTGELFFGEGSRLTVL.